The T cell receptor beta chain described here comes from a study of beta chain features in type 1 diabetes. Across the study: The study found patients and healthy donors alike in age, gender and cell yields.

The isolated RNA, all of it, was reverse transcribed, so expressed TCRB transcripts were what got sequenced. Sequencing used immunoSEQ multiplex PCR; TCRdb keeps in-frame clones, though not all of them. This sample has 630,000 or so clones, with over 12% found just once. Trimming removed 3 bases from V and 4 bases from J, with 15 bases in between. Germline CDR1 is SQVTM and CDR2 is ANQGSEA. The CDR3 runs 14 residues. Around 110 mL of blood, on average, came from one heparinised draw per donor. CD4+ cells of the naive, central memory, regulatory and stem cell-like memory types were sorted via CD45RO/CCR7/CD25/CD127/CD95/CD27. Study findings and constraints: Shorter TCRB CDR3s, moderately but significantly so, were found in Type 1 diabetes patients in all four CD4+ subsets. The question of HLA type influencing TCRB rearrangement was one that remained unresolved here.

Of note for this clone: Its antigen is unknown.

The sample was naive CD4+ T cells from blood. The rearrangement uses TRBV29-1 and TRBJ2-5; no clear D. The TCR sequence derives from a man aged 18 to 35 with type 1 diabetes. CDR3 residues: CSVDDGRWLETQYF. The CDR3 bases are TGCAGCGTTGACGACGGAAGATGGTTAGAGACCCAGTACTTC.